This T cell receptor (beta chain) was recorded in a study of beta chain features in type 1 diabetes. Whole-study results and caveats: VDJ junctions sequenced from type 1 diabetes patients showed fewer insertions and more deletions. The study found moderately but significantly shorter TCRB CDR3s in all four CD4+ subsets of Type 1 diabetes patients.

The whole isolated RNA underwent reverse transcription, so sequencing captured expressed TCRB transcripts. Assay used: immunoSEQ multiplex PCR; TCRdb lists only in-frame clones, some missing. The data show just over 150,000 clones, with more than 9.5% seen just once and roughly 2% held by the top ten. This clone was counted many times. Antigen unknown. Other nucleotide sequences in the sample specify the same CDR3. The germline V gene encodes CDR1 SGHRS and CDR2 YFSETQ. The V end was cut by 0 bases, the J end by 4 bases, with 13 bases between. CDR3 length: 15 residues. The V call is TRBV5-1, the J call TRBJ2-5; the D call may be TRBD1 or TRBD2 (5 bases each). The sequenced sample was central memory CD4+ T cells from blood. This receptor was identified in a man between 18 and 35 years old in good health. As DNA, the CDR3 is TGCGCCAGCAGCTTGGCCGGTAGTGGGGGAGAGACCCAGTACTTC. Its protein is CASSLAGSGGETQYF.